A selection of T cell receptor beta chains follows, all from one sample in a study of T cell responses to AZD1222 COVID-19 vaccine. The protocol was immunoSEQ multiplex PCR, while the TCRdb copy is restricted to in-frame clones and leaves out a portion. The table shows 95,000 to 150,000 clones, with roughly 93% occurring only once. Sequencing was performed on peripheral blood, taken on day 0 of AZD1222 vaccination. These receptor sequences come from an adult in good health. Both conserved end residues are trimmed from each CDR3. A D gene is named only where the DNA matches it firmly.

TRBV27	.	TRBJ1-2	ASGQPSYGYT
TRBV5-3	TRBD2	TRBJ2-1	ARSNKLAGVYNEQF
TRBV19	.	TRBJ1-6	ASARGKSYNSPLH
TRBV7-8	TRBD2	TRBJ2-1	ASSPPGGSSYNEQF
TRBV18	.	TRBJ2-1	ASSPGLVGEQF
TRBV11-3	TRBD1	TRBJ1-5	ASSLGGKGANQPQH
TRBV2	.	TRBJ2-5	ASREGLYEETQY
TRBV5-1	.	TRBJ1-2	ASSRGDQRSYGYT
TRBV3-1/TRBV3-2	.	TRBJ1-1	ASSLSGGITEAF
TRBV11-2	.	TRBJ2-1	ASSPLTGPYNEQF
TRBV11-2	.	TRBJ2-5	ASSTSQGETQY
TRBV6-2/TRBV6-3	.	TRBJ1-6	ASSPHPRNSPLH
TRBV2	.	TRBJ1-3	ASSLGTGNTIY
TRBV9	.	TRBJ2-1	ASSVATSIGEQF
TRBV24-1	TRBD1	TRBJ1-2	ATSVNTGTGELNGYT
TRBV7-2	.	TRBJ1-3	ASSLGGNTIY
TRBV19	.	TRBJ1-1	ASSMYATVDTEAF
TRBV29-1	.	TRBJ1-2	STQRVGDYGYT
TRBV27	.	TRBJ1-6	ASSPRPRQAYNSPLH
TRBV5-4	.	TRBJ1-6	ASSLGRADSPLH
TRBV29-1	TRBD1	TRBJ1-1	SVQGQGNTEAF
TRBV7-9	.	TRBJ1-5	ASSLGGASYSNQPQH
TRBV11-1	.	TRBJ1-4	ASSPNEKLF
TRBV5-1	TRBD2	TRBJ2-1	ASSLGVGSGSRGEQF
TRBV7-8	TRBD2	TRBJ2-1	ASSKRTSGFNEQF
TRBV3-1/TRBV3-2	.	TRBJ2-7	ASSQPGSYEQY
TRBV5-1	.	TRBJ2-2	ASSLAAGSPGELF
TRBV7-9	TRBD1	TRBJ2-7	ASSSSGTGQKLS
TRBV19	.	TRBJ1-1	ASSPRTGFLGMNTEAF
TRBV7-8	.	TRBJ2-3	ASSLSGADTQY
TRBV6-5	.	TRBJ2-1	ASSSSGLRYNEQF
TRBV20-1	.	TRBJ1-1	SAREHTEAF
TRBV28	TRBD1	TRBJ1-1	ASSLQTGGTEAF
TRBV29-1	.	TRBJ1-1	SVVSRWGVGTEAF
TRBV5-1	TRBD1	TRBJ2-1	ASTPVQGAGEQF
TRBV2	TRBD1	TRBJ1-4	ASSSPGQPYEKLF
TRBV19	.	TRBJ1-1	ASRPGPFSTEAF
TRBV30	.	TRBJ1-3	AWSPAFDLGNTIY
TRBV19	.	TRBJ1-6	ASSIAGVGSPLH
TRBV3-1/TRBV3-2	TRBD2	TRBJ2-3	ASSHLRLAGARDTQY
TRBV6-5	.	TRBJ2-1	AGSRRPGEQF
TRBV5-1	TRBD2	TRBJ2-1	ASAPGLASSNEQF
TRBV19	.	TRBJ2-3	ASSIKGITDTQY